A selection of T cell receptor beta chains follows, all from one sample in a study of T cells expressing NK-cell markers. TCRdb reprocessed the 5' RACE reads and reports one entry per CDR3 protein, with no DNA. The table gives some 410,000 distinct CDR3 sequences; the top ten clones make up 7.3% of it. The specimen was blood T cells: a sorted CD56 or NKG2C T cell subset, CD4+ or CD8+ T cells, or bulk PBMC T cells (not recorded which). The source is a woman aged 18 to 75 in good health. Both conserved end residues are part of each CDR3. Fields, in order: V gene, J gene, CDR3 protein.

>TRBV6-2/TRBV6-3|TRBJ2-3
CASSDGISTDTQYF
>TRBV20-1|TRBJ2-1
CSALPGPRNEQFF
>TRBV7-7|TRBJ2-5
CASSQGTGGKETQYF
>TRBV28|TRBJ1-4
CASNLLGDTNEKLFF
>TRBV7-3|TRBJ2-7
CASSLGKAGPSEQYF
>TRBV10-2|TRBJ1-2
CASSPGTGVGGYTF
>TRBV7-6|TRBJ2-1
CASSNLGGDNEQFF
>TRBV12-3/TRBV12-4|TRBJ2-3
CASSTDPPDTQYF
>TRBV7-9|TRBJ2-4
CASSVGGRDIQYF
>TRBV6-1|TRBJ2-6
CASSPLGLGKNSGANVLTF
>TRBV27|TRBJ1-6
CASGSSGVLNSPLHF
>TRBV6-2/TRBV6-3|TRBJ2-1
CASSYEAGVSYNEQFF
>TRBV4-3|TRBJ1-5
CASSLLRDSGPQHF
>TRBV7-2|TRBJ2-1
CASSRRTSYTYNEQFF
>TRBV28|TRBJ2-1
CASSLYGTGEQFF
>TRBV24-1|TRBJ2-3
CATSGAGTDTQYF
>TRBV7-7|TRBJ1-2
CASTPLGFGQGNYGYTF
>TRBV14|TRBJ2-1
CASSQGLAVTYNEQFF